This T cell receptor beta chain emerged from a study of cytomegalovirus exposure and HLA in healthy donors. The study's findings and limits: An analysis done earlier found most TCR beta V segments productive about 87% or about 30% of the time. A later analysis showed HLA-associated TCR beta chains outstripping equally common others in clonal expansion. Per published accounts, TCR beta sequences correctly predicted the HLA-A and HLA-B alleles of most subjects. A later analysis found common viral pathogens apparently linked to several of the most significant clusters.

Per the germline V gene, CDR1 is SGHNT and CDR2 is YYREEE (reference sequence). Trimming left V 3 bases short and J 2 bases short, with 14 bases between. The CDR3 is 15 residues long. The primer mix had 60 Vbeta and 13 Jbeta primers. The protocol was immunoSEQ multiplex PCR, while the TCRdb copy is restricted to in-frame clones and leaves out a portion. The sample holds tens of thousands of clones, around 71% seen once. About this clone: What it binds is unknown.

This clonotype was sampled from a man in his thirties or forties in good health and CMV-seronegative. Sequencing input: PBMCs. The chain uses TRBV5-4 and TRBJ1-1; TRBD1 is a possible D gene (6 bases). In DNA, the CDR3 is TGTGCCAGCAGCTCCTGGGGGGGCTACAACACTGAAGCTTTCTTT. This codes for CASSSWGGYNTEAFF.